This TCR beta chain comes out of a study of blood T cell repertoires in COVID-19. Study information: Acute and convalescent COVID-19 specimens originated in the United States, Italy and Spain.

CDR1 is LNHDA, CDR2 SQIVND, per germline (reference sequence). Trimming removed 3 bases at V and 0 bases at J, with 12 bases between. The CDR3 is 16 amino acids. It was during active infection that Seattle patients were enrolled and then longitudinally followed. Under the authors' procedure: Quantification of nucleated cells was approximated via reference gene primer amplification. The repertoire was sequenced with immunoSEQ multiplex PCR; TCRdb's copy has only in-frame clones and lacks some. From that table come the V and J calls and clone size; the DNA was used to work out D and trimming. Here the sample spans about half a million clones, nearly 90% being singletons.

The V gene is TRBV19, the J gene TRBJ1-3; tentative D call: TRBD1 (5 bases). The source of this sequence is a man between 18 and 35 years old with COVID-19, enrolled during active disease. The sequencing sample was made of peripheral blood. CDR3: CASSMRNRISGNTIYF. Here the CDR3 DNA reads TGTGCCAGTAGTATGCGGAACAGGATCTCTGGAAACACCATATATTTT.